The entry below describes one T cell receptor (beta chain). Its antigen is currently unknown. The data are from a study of Graves' ophthalmopathy and Graves' hyperthyroidism. Study-wide background: Researchers classed hyperthyroidism as stable given no ophthalmopathy within 18 months of follow-up. Regarding the study as a whole: Appearing in blood as well were most expanded thyroid clonotypes above 0.001 frequency.

Hyperthyroidism cases were recent diagnoses of under 2 months' duration in people aged 18 to 65. Other autoimmune diseases, uncontrolled infections, pregnancy and lactation each led to patient exclusion. Beta-chain TCR CDR3 regions were amplified from RNA transcripts. An initial RT-PCR round employing HTBI primers preceded a second-round multiplex PCR. TCRdb reprocessed the multiplex PCR reads with MiXCR, giving one entry per CDR3 protein. The sample lists roughly 1.1 million distinct CDR3 sequences; less than 45% were seen once. The CDR3 length is 12 residues. The germline V and J ends were trimmed by 7 bases and 6 bases, with 9 bases remaining between them. Germline V gives CDR1 LGHNT, CDR2 FRNRAP.

The source material was peripheral blood or thyroid tissue (not recorded which). The sequence derives from an adult man with Graves' hyperthyroidism. The rearrangement links TRBV12-5 to TRBJ2-2; D uncertain. The CDR3 here is CASAQRPGELFF. Here the CDR3 DNA reads TGTGCTAGTGCCCAGAGACCCGGGGAGCTGTTTTTT.